These T cell receptor beta chains were read from a single sample in a study of T cells after yellow fever vaccination. One entry per CDR3 protein results from TCRdb running MiXCR on the 5' RACE reads. The sample gives nearly 300,000 distinct CDR3 sequences, under 9% of which show up once; around 3.3% is in the top ten. This specimen was CD4+ T cells sorted from PBMCs, taken 5 days after the yellow fever booster vaccination. These receptors were collected from a man younger than 35 who received the YFV17D yellow fever vaccine. Both conserved end residues are part of each CDR3. D genes are given only for firm matches. Expanded clones get a size class; other rows say once, few or many, or leave the size out.

>NA|few|TRBV18|TRBJ1-1
TGTGCCAGCTCACCCGCCGCAGGGCTCGGCACTGAAGCTTTCTTT
CASSPAAGLGTEAFF
>TRBD2|few|TRBV6-2/TRBV6-3|TRBJ2-5
TGTGCCAGCAGACTAGCGGGGGGTGAGACCCAGTACTTC
CASRLAGGETQYF
>NA|NA|TRBV5-6|TRBJ2-5
TGTGCCAGCAGCTTGCCTTTCAGGGGAGTGGGACAAGAGACCCAGTACTTC
CASSLPFRGVGQETQYF
>NA|NA|TRBV12-3/TRBV12-4|TRBJ2-3
TGTGCCAGCAGTTTAGAAGGGCAACTGGGTACGCAGTATTTT
CASSLEGQLGTQYF
>NA|few|TRBV3-1|TRBJ2-5
TGTGCCAGCAGCCAATTTAAGGGGAAAGAGACCCAGTACTTC
CASSQFKGKETQYF
>TRBD1|few|TRBV7-2|TRBJ2-4
TGTGCCAGCAGCTTCAACAGGGGAGACATTCAGTACTTC
CASSFNRGDIQYF
>NA|NA|TRBV6-2/TRBV6-3|TRBJ2-3
TGTGCCAGCAGTTACAATCCTAGCACAGATACGCAGTATTTT
CASSYNPSTDTQYF
>TRBD1|many|TRBV4-3|TRBJ2-2
TGCGCCAGCAGTCAGGACAGGGGCACCGGGGAGCTGTTTTTT
CASSQDRGTGELFF
>NA|NA|TRBV29-1|TRBJ1-1
TGCAGCGTTGTTATTGGACAGTTGAACACTGAAGCTTTCTTT
CSVVIGQLNTEAFF
>NA|many|TRBV5-1|TRBJ2-5
TGCGCCAGCAGCTGGAGGGATGAAGAGACCCAGTACTTC
CASSWRDEETQYF
>NA|NA|TRBV20-1|TRBJ1-1
TGCAGTGCTAGATCCGGACCTCCGGACACTGAAGCTTTCTTT
CSARSGPPDTEAFF
>TRBD1|NA|TRBV20-1|TRBJ1-2
TGCAGTGCTAGAAACAGGGGACGAGGGGACTATGGCTACACCTTC
CSARNRGRGDYGYTF
>TRBD2|many|TRBV20-1|TRBJ2-5
TGCAGTGCTAGTTCCGGGGGGCAAGAGACCCAGTACTTC
CSASSGGQETQYF
>NA|few|TRBV4-2|TRBJ1-2
TGTGCCAGCAGCCAAGATCGGCAGGGACCCTATGGCTACACCTTC
CASSQDRQGPYGYTF
>NA|many|TRBV4-1|TRBJ1-5
TGCGCCAGCAGCCAAGATCCAGGGCATAACAATCAGCCCCAGCATTTT
CASSQDPGHNNQPQHF
>NA|few|TRBV6-1|TRBJ2-6
TGTGCCAGCAGTCTTAGCTACTCTGGGGCCAACGTCCTGACTTTC
CASSLSYSGANVLTF
>NA|many|TRBV11-2|TRBJ2-1
TGTGCCAGCAGCTTAGATGGGAGGGGGGCCCGGAATGAGCAGTTCTTC
CASSLDGRGARNEQFF
>NA|NA|TRBV2|TRBJ2-3
TGTGCCAGCGCCGGACGGACAGATACGCAGTATTTT
CASAGRTDTQYF
>TRBD2|NA|TRBV4-1|TRBJ2-5
TGCGCCAGCAGCCAAGTCCTCTCGGCGGGGGGGCCTCTAACGACCCAGTACTTC
CASSQVLSAGGPLTTQYF
>NA|few|TRBV5-4|TRBJ2-3
TGTGCCAGCAGTGGGGTCGGGGGGCTTCACACAGATACGCAGTATTTT
CASSGVGGLHTDTQYF
>NA|NA|TRBV4-1|TRBJ2-7
TGCGCCAGCAGTCTCAGCTACCCGGAGTCCTACGAGCAGTACTTC
CASSLSYPESYEQYF
>TRBD1|few|TRBV20-1|TRBJ1-1
TGCAGTGCTAGAAGGCCGACAGGGATGAACACTGAAGCTTTCTTT
CSARRPTGMNTEAFF
>NA|few|TRBV30|TRBJ1-2
TGTGCCTGGAGTGGCACAGGGTCGTATGGCTACACCTTC
CAWSGTGSYGYTF
>NA|NA|TRBV10-3|TRBJ2-1
TGTGCCATCGGCGAAAGCCTTAATACCTACAATGAGCAGTTCTTC
CAIGESLNTYNEQFF
>NA|NA|TRBV12-3/TRBV12-4|TRBJ2-2
TGTGCCAGCAGTTTCGGTTACACCGGGGAGCTGTTTTTT
CASSFGYTGELFF